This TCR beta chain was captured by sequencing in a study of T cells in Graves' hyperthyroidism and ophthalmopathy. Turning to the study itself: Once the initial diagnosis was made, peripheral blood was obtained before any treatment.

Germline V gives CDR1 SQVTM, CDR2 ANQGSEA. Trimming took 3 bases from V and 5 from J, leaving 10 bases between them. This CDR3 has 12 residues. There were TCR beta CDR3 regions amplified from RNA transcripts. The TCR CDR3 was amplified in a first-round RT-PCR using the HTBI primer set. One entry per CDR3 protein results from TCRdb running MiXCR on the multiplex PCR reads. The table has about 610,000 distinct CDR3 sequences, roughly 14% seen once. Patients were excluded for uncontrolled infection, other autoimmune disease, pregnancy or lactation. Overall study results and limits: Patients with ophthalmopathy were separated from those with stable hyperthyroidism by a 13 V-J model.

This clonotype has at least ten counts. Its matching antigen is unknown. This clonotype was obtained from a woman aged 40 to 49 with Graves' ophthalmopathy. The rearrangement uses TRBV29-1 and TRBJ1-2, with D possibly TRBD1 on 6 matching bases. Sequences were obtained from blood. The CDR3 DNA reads TGCAGCGTTGAGAGGGGGGAATATGGCTACACCTTC. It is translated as CSVERGEYGYTF.